This TCR beta chain came from a study of cytomegalovirus exposure and HLA in healthy donors. The germline V gene has CDR1 SGHAT and CDR2 FQNNGV. Trimming stripped 1 base from V and 0 bases from J, with 8 bases between. There are 15 residues in the CDR3. The donors, nominally healthy at sampling, likely had unrecorded immune exposures. Study-level results: Judged likely to be a sequencing artifact was a cluster of highly shared sequence variants. As a later analysis showed, a missense DCLRE1C variant was linked to trimming of TCR beta V- and J-genes. In an earlier analysis, productive rearrangement rates for most beta V segments clustered near 87% or 30%.

Primers included in the PCR were 60 Vbeta and 13 Jbeta primers. Sequencing was performed with immunoSEQ multiplex PCR; in TCRdb, only in-frame clones are kept and a portion is missing. The data show about 210,000 clones, with roughly 80% seen just once and roughly 5.5% held by the top ten. Concerning this clone: Its antigen is not identified.

Material: PBMCs. The genes are TRBV11-2 and TRBJ2-3, with D unresolved. This TCR derives from a man aged 35 to 55 in good health and CMV-seropositive. CDR3 sequence (DNA): TGTGCCAGCAGCTTAGGGGCACGAAGCACAGATACGCAGTATTTT. It yields the protein CASSLGARSTDTQYF.